The clone carrying this T cell receptor (beta chain) turned up a few times. V lost 4 bases and J 4 bases, leaving 4 bases between the germline ends. The CDR3 is 12 residues long. The sample is drawn from a study of blood T cell repertoires in COVID-19. The overall study: The samples span acute and convalescent COVID-19 from the United States, Italy and Spain. T cells, B-cell-depleted T cells, or PBMCs supplied cDNA or gDNA.

As processed by the authors: Amplifying reference gene primers gave estimates of nucleated cell counts. The method was immunoSEQ multiplex PCR; TCRdb's version includes in-frame clones alone and lacks a portion of them. The V and J calls and clone size were taken over from that table, and D and trimming were inferred from the DNA. The sample records 150,000 or so clones, around 90% being singletons. The chain employs TRBV12-3 or TRBV12-4 and TRBJ2-2; D not resolved. Sequencing input: peripheral blood. The clonotype originates from a woman aged 55-69 years with acute or convalescent COVID-19. CDR3 sequence reads: CASSSRTGELFF. Here the CDR3 DNA reads TGTGCCAGCAGTTCTCGCACCGGGGAGCTGTTTTTT.